This T cell receptor (beta chain) emerged from a study of cytomegalovirus exposure and HLA in healthy donors. Study summary: As released early, the data held some 85 million unique TCRs from HLA-typed donors. The study, taken as a whole, reports: V segments that were indistinguishable, TRBV6-2 and TRBV6-3 among them, were omitted from analysis.

The PCR had 60 Vbeta and 13 Jbeta primers. Original processing notes: A later analysis counted approximately 80 million unique TCR beta chains, about 11 million shared. Generated by immunoSEQ multiplex PCR, the TCRdb table keeps only in-frame clones and is missing some. For V, J and clone size, that table is used; D and trimming come from the DNA. The sample has roughly 150,000 clones, roughly 80% seen once. The germline gives CDR1 SEHNR, CDR2 FQNEAQ (reference sequence). The CDR3 covers 12 residues. To note about this clone: Its cognate antigen is unknown.

The genes are TRBV7-9 and TRBJ2-5; D may be TRBD2 (5 bases). The end of the DNA aligns better with TRBJ2-7, so the J call may be wrong. The TCR was taken from a man between 25 and 39 years old in good health and CMV-seropositive. The sample comprised PBMCs. In DNA form, the CDR3 reads TGTGCCAGCAGCTTAAGTGCGGGCGAGCAGTACTTC. Protein sequence: CASSLSAGEQYF.